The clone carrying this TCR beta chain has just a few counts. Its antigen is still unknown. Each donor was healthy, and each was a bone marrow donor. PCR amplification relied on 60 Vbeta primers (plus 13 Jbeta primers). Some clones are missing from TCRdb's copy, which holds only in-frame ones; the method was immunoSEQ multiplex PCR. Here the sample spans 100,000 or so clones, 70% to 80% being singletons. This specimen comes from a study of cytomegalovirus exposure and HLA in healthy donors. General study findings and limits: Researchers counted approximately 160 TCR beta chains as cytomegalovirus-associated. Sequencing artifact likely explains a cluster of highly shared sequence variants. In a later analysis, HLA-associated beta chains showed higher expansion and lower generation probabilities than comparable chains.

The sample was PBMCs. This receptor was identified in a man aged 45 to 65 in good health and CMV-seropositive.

CDR3 residues: CASSLGRRDTQYF. DNA of the CDR3: TGTGCCAGCAGCTTGGGTCGGAGAGATACGCAGTATTTT. The V gene is TRBV7-2, the J gene TRBJ2-3; D unclear. Germline values: CDR1 SGHTA, CDR2 FQGNSA. V was trimmed by 3 bases and J by 5 bases, leaving 9 bases between them. The CDR3 is made up of 13 amino acids.